This T cell receptor beta chain was retrieved from a study of cytomegalovirus exposure and HLA in healthy donors (dated by TCRdb to 2016 to 2017). About the study as a whole: In an earlier analysis of fewer than 750 of the donors, 250 to 300 Gb of sequence data and just under 120 million unique TCR beta sequences from roughly 190 million T cells were reported. An early release that covered some 640 HLA-typed donors contained about 300 gigabases of sequencing data and tens of millions of unique TCR sequences. Among the approximately 420 genotyped donors, around 81% belonged to the genetic ancestry cluster associated with self-reported Caucasian donors. The study aimed to test whether cataloging public T cell receptors could reveal signatures of past pathogen exposure. The T cell repertoires of roughly 660 subjects were profiled by immunosequencing and related to cytomegalovirus serostatus. Along with the roughly 700-subject first cohort, a separate validation cohort of approximately 110 different subjects was used. The study combined high-throughput TCR immunosequencing, statistical association of individual TCRs with disease status, and machine learning to predict cytomegalovirus infection status. A later analysis re-analyzed previously published TCR beta repertoires from roughly 600 donors and added high-resolution HLA genotyping to study TCR occurrence patterns. The later analysis used no new phenotypic data to find candidate immune exposures, relying instead on TCR beta sequences and their occurrence across donors. An earlier analysis of 500 to 750 of the donors applied high-throughput TCR beta sequencing to assess whether each TCR beta V gene segment acted as functional or pseudogenic. Alongside the repertoire data, information on donor age, sex, ethnicity and CMV serostatus was compiled. A later genetic analysis took genome-wide SNP genotypes for about three fifths of the roughly 670 donors and used that subset as a discovery cohort. All discovery cohort repertoires had been generated on a single sequencing platform. HLA typing covered class I and class II loci at four-digit resolution. The number of typed donors differed by locus: about 620-630 for A, B, C, DRB1 and DQB1; approximately 520 for DQA1; approximately 610 for DPA1; and around 470 for DPB1. A handful of DR-DQ haplotypes were handled as single units for association and clustering because linkage in the cohort was strong. Among some 400 genotyped donors of the cohort, an average of around 240,000 unique TCR beta nucleotide sequences were sequenced per donor, around 18% of them non-productive.

Preparation of the library involved the immunoSEQ multiplex PCR assay. A mixture of 60 forward primers for TCR Vbeta segments and 13 reverse primers for TCR Jbeta segments was used in the multiplex PCR. A multiplex PCR assay on genomic DNA amplified the CDR3 region of rearranged TCR beta genes. Amplified TCR beta libraries were sequenced as 87-base-pair reads on the Illumina HiSeq System. The source study handled its data this way. A later analysis tallied 75 million to 85 million unique TCR beta chains across the 650 to 750 repertoires, and some 12 million of those chains were shared by two or more donors. A nearest-neighbor algorithm error-corrected the raw reads and collapsed the reads into unique sequences, merging closely related sequences to remove PCR and sequencing errors. CDR3 sequences were aligned to IMGT reference sequences to assign V, D and J gene segments. For a sequence to be retained, at least a six-nucleotide match to both a V gene segment and a J gene segment was required. A rearrangement was called productive if the CDR3 had no stop codons and remained in frame with V and J, and every other rearrangement was called non-productive. Following IMGT convention, CDR3 was defined as the stretch from the second conserved V-encoded cysteine up to the conserved J-encoded phenylalanine. The earlier analysis of a few hundred of the donors excluded any sequence lacking an unambiguous match to a single V gene segment. An earlier analysis of 587 of the donors called V segments functional above 56.7% productive rearrangements and segregating when the between-donor standard deviation exceeded 5%. To diagnose cytomegalovirus status from the catalog of TCR beta chain sequences, a statistical classification framework was built. In a later analysis, V and J genes were assigned by comparing TCR nucleotide sequences against IMGT/GENE-DB human TR gene sequences. The TCRdist pipeline was used in a later analysis to assign CDR3 sequences and most-parsimonious VDJ recombination scenarios. In a later analysis, each TCR beta chain was defined by its CDR3 amino acid sequence together with its V-gene family, and reads lacking a unique V-gene family were excluded. To address suspected cross-contamination and a sequencing artifact, a later analysis removed a few hundred highly shared, low-generation-probability nucleotide sequences. A later analysis calculated a clonal expansion index for each public chain from normalized within-repertoire ranks of inferred template counts. Generation probabilities in a later analysis came from a VDJ recombination model fitted to out-of-frame rearrangements, and those results were checked against IGoR. A later analysis scored TCR-TCR, TCR-HLA and TCR-CMV co-occurrence with hypergeometric tests, applying a repertoire-size bias correction to TCR pairs. False discovery rates were estimated in a later analysis by permuting HLA or CMV assignments 20 times. In a later analysis, co-occurring TCRs were grouped using DBSCAN, with TCRdist sequence similarity added in when clustering inside HLA-allele-positive subsets. Co-occurrence clustering excluded repertoires with fewer than 30,000 or more than 120,000 public chains, plus five with anomalous nucleotide sharing. The table was pulled from immuneACCESS by TCRdb, which kept in-frame rearrangements only. Such tables lose some clones; where checked, under half of the loss comes from unresolved V genes, and the rest has no known cause. V and J calls and clone size follow that table, whereas D and trimming were derived from the DNA. For this sample the table gives about 180,000 clones, of which 65% to 80% were detected only once. Of the sample, 2.5% is held by the ten largest clones.

A note on this clone: Its binding antigen is unknown. Base-call qualities are not available, and no considerably larger clone is one nucleotide away.

V ends up 0 bases short and J 3 bases short, with an unmatched junction base count of 5. CDR1 and CDR2, per the germline V gene, are MGHRA and YSYEKL. From the cysteine through the phenylalanine, the CDR3 covers 16 amino acids. Only CDR3 DNA remains: 48 bases, in frame from the first base. The cohort comprised 666 healthy bone marrow donors. At the time of sampling, all cohort members were nominally healthy, though unrecorded immune exposures were likely present. The donor tested CMV seropositive, placing the donor among the approximately 290 seropositive members of the cohort. Each donor provided a peripheral blood sample, and peripheral blood mononuclear cells were used for TCR beta sequencing. The Qiagen DNeasy Blood Extraction Kit was used to extract genomic DNA from the blood cell samples. Paper-wide results and their limitations: In this cohort, only TCR beta chains were sequenced, and detectable features were limited by the absence of alpha or paired-chain data. A further reported finding was that TCR beta sequences accurately predicted the HLA-A and HLA-B alleles for most subjects in the first cohort. In a later analysis, most CMV-associated TCR beta chains were found to appear HLA-restricted, with HLA associations seemingly driven largely by CMV exposure. Correlated functional status among segregating V segments might be attributable to linkage disequilibrium, but an unknown experimental factor could not be ruled out. In a later genetic analysis, fewer N-insertions in productive TCRs were reported among donors in an Asian-associated ancestry cluster than the approximately 630-donor mean. For the cohort, immune exposure information was limited to CMV serostatus. A cluster of highly shared sequence variants was judged likely to be a technical artifact of the sequencing pipeline. Most TCR sequences were seen in very few donors, while some public TCRs were found in many individuals. The presence/absence analyses assumed that sequencing depth was roughly uniform across donors, and that assumption may not be true. The 87-base-pair reads could not distinguish some IMGT-functional V segments, including TRBV6-2 and TRBV6-3, so those segments were excluded. In a later analysis, several top co-occurrence clusters were reported to appear linked to parvovirus B19, influenza, CMV and Epstein-Barr virus. In a later genetic analysis, a missense DCLRE1C variant was associated with V-gene and J-gene trimming of TCR beta chains, and the association was replicated in an independent cohort. A few of the identified cytomegalovirus-associated TCR beta chains were confirmed in vitro to be specific for cytomegalovirus antigens. When HLA alleles, especially DR and DQ, strongly co-occurred, TCR associations were difficult to assign to individual alleles. The authors suggested that the approach could potentially be generalized to other disease states and immunological phenotypes. Compared with equally common non-associated chains, HLA-associated TCR beta chains in a later analysis were more clonally expanded and had lower generation probabilities. In a later analysis, about 16,000 TCR beta sequences were associated with specific HLA alleles at a false discovery rate of 0.05. Because HLA typing was missing for some donors at each locus, association tests included only the typed subset. An earlier analysis of approximately 530 of the donors showed that most TCR beta V segments appeared in productive rearrangements either about 87% or about 30% of the time, which broadly matched IMGT annotations. In a later analysis, the rate of TCR association differed among HLA loci, with DRB1 alleles having the most associated TCRs and HLA-C alleles having the fewest. The study listed 150 to 200 TCR beta chains as associated with cytomegalovirus. Cytomegalovirus status was reported to be diagnosed by the classifier with high specificity and sensitivity in both the original and validation cohorts. Because counts were too low, seventeen rarely observed V segments, including chromosome 9 orphons, were left out of the earlier analysis of some 640 of the donors.

The sequencing input was PBMCs. The rearrangement joined TRBV4-1 to TRBJ2-7; 10 central nucleotides agree with TRBD2. This clonotype originated in a woman aged 25 to 39 in good health and CMV-seropositive. The CDR3 reads CASSQERLAGNYEQYF. The base sequence is TGCGCCAGCAGCCAAGAACGACTAGCGGGCAACTACGAGCAGTACTTC.